One sample yielded the 8 T cell receptor beta chains listed below, sequenced in a study of T-cell memory formation after mild COVID-19. TCRdb processed the 5' RACE reads anew with MiXCR; each CDR3 protein has one entry. The sample gives about 350,000 distinct CDR3 sequences, around 28% of which show up once; roughly 14% is in the top ten. The sample comprised PBMCs or a T cell subset sorted from them (not recorded which). These receptors came from an adult woman who had mild COVID-19 (a few samples of this study predate the infection). Cell type and time point are not known.

The rearrangement joins TRBV20-1 to TRBJ1-6, with 9 nucleotides matching TRBD1. The CDR3 loop spans 14 amino acids. Germline CDR1 reads DFQATT; CDR2 reads SNEGSKA (reference sequence). The trim removed 3 bases at V and 9 bases at J, leaving 6 bases unmatched. CDR3 coding DNA: TGCAGTGCTAGCTGGGGACAGGGAAGTTCACCCCTCCACTTT. Encoded protein: CSASWGQGSSPLHF.

The V call is TRBV11-3, the J call TRBJ2-2; D perhaps matches TRBD2 (6 bases). The V and J ends lost 6 bases and 6 bases respectively, with 8 bases between them. The CDR3 spans 12 residues. Germline loops: CDR1 SGHNT, CDR2 YENEEA. Here the CDR3 DNA reads TGTGCCAGCAGGGAGGGCCCCGGGGAGCTGTTTTTT. Translating gives CASREGPGELFF.

This clonotype was counted between two and nine times. This chain joins TRBV20-1 and TRBJ1-2; tentatively, D is TRBD1 (5 bases). From germline, CDR1 is DFQATT and CDR2 SNEGSKA (reference sequence). V lost 2 bases, J lost 3 bases, and 10 bases lay in between. This CDR3 region has 13 residues. The CDR3 bases are TGCAGTGCTAGAAGGGGCAGTTACTATGGCTACACCTTC. Protein sequence: CSARRGSYYGYTF.

This chain connects TRBV7-9 to TRBJ1-6; 10 bases match TRBD1. Germline lookup yields CDR1 SEHNR and CDR2 FQNEAQ (reference sequence). The CDR3 is 16 amino acids. J lost 12 bases, V lost 6 bases, and 14 bases had no gene match. CDR3 region: CASRSTGTGDREPLHF. The CDR3 DNA reads TGTGCCAGCAGATCGACCGGGACAGGGGATCGAGAACCCCTCCACTTT.

The chain uses TRBV27 and TRBJ2-7; 10 bases fit TRBD2. Germline loops: CDR1 MNHEY, CDR2 SMNVEV (reference sequence). This CDR3 region has 15 residues. With V trimmed by 6 bases and J by 2 bases, 7 bases remained unmatched. CDR3 in amino acids: CASRLLAGSTYEQYF. CDR3 in DNA: TGTGCCAGCAGACTACTAGCGGGGAGCACCTACGAGCAGTACTTC.

The chain joins TRBV29-1 to TRBJ1-2; D remains unclear. CDR3 size: 11 residues. Trimming took off 5 bases at V and 8 bases at J, with 12 bases between the two ends. Germline assignment: CDR1 SQVTM and CDR2 ANQGSEA. CDR3 sequence reads: CSVSRGVGYTF. The CDR3 coding sequence is TGCAGCGTTTCCCGGGGAGTCGGCTACACCTTC.

V and J are TRBV12-3 or TRBV12-4 and TRBJ2-3; D may match TRBD1 or TRBD2 (5 bases each). Between the trimmed V and J ends, which lost 8 bases and 2 bases, there was a span of 11 bases. The CDR3 length is 13 residues. CDR3 sequence (DNA): TGTGCCAGCCGGGGCTGGACCACAGATACGCAGTATTTT. Translated: CASRGWTTDTQYF.

The table lists this clonotype with a few counts. The rearrangement links TRBV12-3 or TRBV12-4 to TRBJ2-7, with D tentatively TRBD1 or TRBD2 (6 bases each). Trimming took off 5 bases at V and 2 bases at J, with 16 bases between the two ends. The CDR3 consists of 15 residues. The CDR3 bases are TGTGCCAGCAGTCCCTCGTTAGGGGGGCCCTACGAGCAGTACTTC. Translating it yields CASSPSLGGPYEQYF.